Detailed here is one T cell receptor beta chain. An oligo carrying a UMI was ligated to the cDNA 3' end. First-round PCR used roughly 4 cycles and beta primers RC1.1 and RC1.2 covering TRBC1 and TRBC2. TCRdb re-derived calls from the UMI-ligation and nested PCR reads in MiXCR, one entry per CDR3 protein. The profile shows some 50,000 distinct CDR3 sequences, roughly 10% of them singletons. The data belong to a study of quantifying T cell responses using KT2 cells. Study-wide background: RNA was reverse transcribed with TCR alpha and beta constant-region primers.

CDR3 length: 13 amino acids. CDR1 is SGHAT, CDR2 FQNNGV, per germline. Trimming removed 5 bases at V and 0 bases at J, with 7 bases between. Known numbers of the T cell clone KT2 were added to PBMC. The chain uses TRBV11-2 and TRBJ1-1; no clear D gene. The material sequenced was PBMCs spiked with cells of the T cell clone KT2. The sequence derives from a human donor. The CDR3 DNA is TGTGCCAGCAGCCACGGTATGAACACTGAAGCTTTCTTT. Translation gives CASSHGMNTEAFF.